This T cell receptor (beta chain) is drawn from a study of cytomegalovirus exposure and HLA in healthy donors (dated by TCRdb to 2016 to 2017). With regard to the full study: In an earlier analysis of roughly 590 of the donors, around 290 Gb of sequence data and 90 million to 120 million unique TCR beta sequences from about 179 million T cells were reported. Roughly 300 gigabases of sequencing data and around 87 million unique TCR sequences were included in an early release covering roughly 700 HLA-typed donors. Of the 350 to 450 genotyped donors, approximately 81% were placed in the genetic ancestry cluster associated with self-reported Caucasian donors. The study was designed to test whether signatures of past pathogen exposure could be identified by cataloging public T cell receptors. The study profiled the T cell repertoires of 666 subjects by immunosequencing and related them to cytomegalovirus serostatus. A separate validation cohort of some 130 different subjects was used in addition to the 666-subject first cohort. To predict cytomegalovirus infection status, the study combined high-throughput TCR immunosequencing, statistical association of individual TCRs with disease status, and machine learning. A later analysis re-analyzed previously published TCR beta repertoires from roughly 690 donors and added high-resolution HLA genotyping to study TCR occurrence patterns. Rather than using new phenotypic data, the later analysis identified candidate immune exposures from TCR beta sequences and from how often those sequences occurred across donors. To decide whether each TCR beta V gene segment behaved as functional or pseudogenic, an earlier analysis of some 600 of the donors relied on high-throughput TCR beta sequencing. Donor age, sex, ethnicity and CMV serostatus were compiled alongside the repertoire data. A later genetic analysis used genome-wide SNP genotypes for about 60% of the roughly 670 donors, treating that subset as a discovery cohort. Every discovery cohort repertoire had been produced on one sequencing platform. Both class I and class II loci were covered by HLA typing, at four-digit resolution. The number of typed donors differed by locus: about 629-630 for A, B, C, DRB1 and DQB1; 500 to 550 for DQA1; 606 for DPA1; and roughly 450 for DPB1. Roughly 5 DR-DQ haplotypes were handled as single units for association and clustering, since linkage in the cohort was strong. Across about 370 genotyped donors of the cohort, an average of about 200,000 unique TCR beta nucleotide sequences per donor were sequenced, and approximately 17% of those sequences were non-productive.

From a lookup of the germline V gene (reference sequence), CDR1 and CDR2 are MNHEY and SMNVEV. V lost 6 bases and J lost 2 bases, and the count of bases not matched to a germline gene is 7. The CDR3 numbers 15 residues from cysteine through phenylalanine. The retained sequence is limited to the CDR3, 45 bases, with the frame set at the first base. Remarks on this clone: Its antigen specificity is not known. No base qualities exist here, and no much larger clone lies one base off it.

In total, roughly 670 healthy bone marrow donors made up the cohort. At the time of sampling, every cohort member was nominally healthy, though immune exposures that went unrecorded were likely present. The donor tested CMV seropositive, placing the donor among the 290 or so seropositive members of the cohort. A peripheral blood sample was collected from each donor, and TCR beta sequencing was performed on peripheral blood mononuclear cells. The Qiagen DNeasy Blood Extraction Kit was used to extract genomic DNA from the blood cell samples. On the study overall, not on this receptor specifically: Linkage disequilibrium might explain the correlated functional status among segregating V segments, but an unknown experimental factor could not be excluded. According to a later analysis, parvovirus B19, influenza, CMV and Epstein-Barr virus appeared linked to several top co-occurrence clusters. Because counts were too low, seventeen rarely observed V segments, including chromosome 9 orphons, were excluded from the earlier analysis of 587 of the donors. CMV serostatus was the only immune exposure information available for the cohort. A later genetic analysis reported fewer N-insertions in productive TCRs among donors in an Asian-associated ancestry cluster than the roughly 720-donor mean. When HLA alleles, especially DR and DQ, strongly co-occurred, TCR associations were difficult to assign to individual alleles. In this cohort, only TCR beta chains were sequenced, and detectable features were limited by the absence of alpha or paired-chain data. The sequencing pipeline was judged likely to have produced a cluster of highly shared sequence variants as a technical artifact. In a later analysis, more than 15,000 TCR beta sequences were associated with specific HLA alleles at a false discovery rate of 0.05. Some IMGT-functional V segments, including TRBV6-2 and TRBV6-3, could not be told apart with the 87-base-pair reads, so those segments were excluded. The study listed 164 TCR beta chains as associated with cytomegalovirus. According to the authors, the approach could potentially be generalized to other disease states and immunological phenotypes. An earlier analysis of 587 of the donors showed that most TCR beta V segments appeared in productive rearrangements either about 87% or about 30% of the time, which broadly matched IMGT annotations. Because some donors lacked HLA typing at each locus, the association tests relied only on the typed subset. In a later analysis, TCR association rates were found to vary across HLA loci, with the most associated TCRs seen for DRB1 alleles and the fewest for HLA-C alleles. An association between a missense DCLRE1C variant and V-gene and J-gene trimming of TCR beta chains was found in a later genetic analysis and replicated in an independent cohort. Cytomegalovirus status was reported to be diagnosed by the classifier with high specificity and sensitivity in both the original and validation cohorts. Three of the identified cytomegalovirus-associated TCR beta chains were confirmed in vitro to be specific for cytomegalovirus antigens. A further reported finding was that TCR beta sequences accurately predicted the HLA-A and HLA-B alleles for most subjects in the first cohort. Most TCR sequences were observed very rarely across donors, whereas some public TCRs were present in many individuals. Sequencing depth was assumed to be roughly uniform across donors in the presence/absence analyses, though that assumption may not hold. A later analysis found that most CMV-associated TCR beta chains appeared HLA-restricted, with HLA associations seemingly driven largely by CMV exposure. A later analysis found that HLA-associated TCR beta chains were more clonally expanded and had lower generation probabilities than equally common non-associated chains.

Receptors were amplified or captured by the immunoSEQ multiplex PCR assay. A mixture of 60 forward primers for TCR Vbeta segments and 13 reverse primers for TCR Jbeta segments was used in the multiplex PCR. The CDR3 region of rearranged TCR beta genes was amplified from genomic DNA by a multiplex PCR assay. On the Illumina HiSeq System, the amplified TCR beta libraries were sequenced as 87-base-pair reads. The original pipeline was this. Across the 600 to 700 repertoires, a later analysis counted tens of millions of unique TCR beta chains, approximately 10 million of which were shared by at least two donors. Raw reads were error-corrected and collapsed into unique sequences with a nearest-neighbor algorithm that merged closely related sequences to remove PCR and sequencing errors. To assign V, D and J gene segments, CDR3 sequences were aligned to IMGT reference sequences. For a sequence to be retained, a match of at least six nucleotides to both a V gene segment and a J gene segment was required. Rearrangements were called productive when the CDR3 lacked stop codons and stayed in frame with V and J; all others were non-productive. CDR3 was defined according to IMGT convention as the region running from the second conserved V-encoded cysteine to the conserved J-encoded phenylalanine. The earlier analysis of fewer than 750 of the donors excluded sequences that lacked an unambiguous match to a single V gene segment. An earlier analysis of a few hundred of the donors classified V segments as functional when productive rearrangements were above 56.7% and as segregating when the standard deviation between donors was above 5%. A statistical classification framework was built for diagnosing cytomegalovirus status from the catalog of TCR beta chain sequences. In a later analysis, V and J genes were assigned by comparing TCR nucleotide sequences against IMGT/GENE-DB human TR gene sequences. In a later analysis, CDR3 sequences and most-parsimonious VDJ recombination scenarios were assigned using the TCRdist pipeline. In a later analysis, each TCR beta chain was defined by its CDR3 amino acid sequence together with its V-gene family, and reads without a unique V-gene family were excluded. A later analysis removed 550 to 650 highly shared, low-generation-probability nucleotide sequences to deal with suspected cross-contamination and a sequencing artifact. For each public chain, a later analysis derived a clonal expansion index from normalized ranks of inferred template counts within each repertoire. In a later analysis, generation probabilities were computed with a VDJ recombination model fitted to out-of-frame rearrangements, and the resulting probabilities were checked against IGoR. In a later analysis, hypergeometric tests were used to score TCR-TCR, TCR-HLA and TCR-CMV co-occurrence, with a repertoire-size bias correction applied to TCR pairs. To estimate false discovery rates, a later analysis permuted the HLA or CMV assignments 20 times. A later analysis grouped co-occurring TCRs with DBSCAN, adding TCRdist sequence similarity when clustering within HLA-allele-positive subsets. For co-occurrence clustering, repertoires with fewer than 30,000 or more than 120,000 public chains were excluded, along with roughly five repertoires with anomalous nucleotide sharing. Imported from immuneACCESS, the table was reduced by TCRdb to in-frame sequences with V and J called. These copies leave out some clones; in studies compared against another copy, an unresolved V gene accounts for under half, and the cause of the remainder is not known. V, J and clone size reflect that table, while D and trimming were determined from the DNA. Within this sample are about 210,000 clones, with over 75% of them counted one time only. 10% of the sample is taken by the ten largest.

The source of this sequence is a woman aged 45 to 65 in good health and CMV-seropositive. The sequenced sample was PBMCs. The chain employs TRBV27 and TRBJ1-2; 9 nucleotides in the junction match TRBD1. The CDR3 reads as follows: CASSRTGTGNYGYTF. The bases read TGTGCCAGCAGCCGAACCGGGACAGGGAACTATGGCTACACCTTC.